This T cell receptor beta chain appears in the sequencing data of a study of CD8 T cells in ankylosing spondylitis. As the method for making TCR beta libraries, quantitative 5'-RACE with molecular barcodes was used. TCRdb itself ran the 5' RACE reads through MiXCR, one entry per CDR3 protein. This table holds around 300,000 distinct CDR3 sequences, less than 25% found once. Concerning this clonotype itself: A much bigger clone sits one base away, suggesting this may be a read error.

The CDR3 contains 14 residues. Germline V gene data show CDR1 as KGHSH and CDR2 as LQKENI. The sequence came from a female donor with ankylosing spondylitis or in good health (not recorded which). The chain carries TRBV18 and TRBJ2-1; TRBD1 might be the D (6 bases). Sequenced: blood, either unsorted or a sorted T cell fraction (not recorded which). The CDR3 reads CASSPWKGDNEKFF. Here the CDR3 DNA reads TGTGCCAGCTCACCTTGGAAGGGGGACAATGAGAAGTTCTTC.